This T cell receptor beta chain was recovered during a study of T cell repertoires in aging, cancer and after chemotherapy. As for the study in general: Paired samples before and after chemotherapy came from chronic lymphocytic leukemia patients on fludarabine- or bendamustine-based regimens. Findings and limits, study-wide: In hematological cancer patients, infiltrated lymphoid organs may have impaired thymic emigration or peripheral T cell expansion.

A mixed TRB-A/B primer pool amplified rearranged TRB by multiplex touch-down PCR. MiXCR, run by TCRdb on the multiplex PCR reads, gives a single entry per CDR3 protein. The data show some 4,300 distinct CDR3 sequences, around 28% seen once. V lost 5 bases and J lost 6, with 24 bases in between. CDR3 length: 17 amino acids. Germline CDR1 is LGHNA and CDR2 is YSLEER. The template was genomic DNA from peripheral blood, not RNA. In this sample, this clonotype turned up a few times. Its antigen is unknown. The chain carries TRBV4-3 and TRBJ2-3, with D tentatively TRBD2 (6 bases). The receptor comes from a human donor with a blood cancer. Sequencing used blood. The CDR3 nucleotides are TGCGCCAGCAGCTTGGGATGGAGACTAGGCATAGCGGATACGCAGTATTTT. Translating it yields CASSLGWRLGIADTQYF.